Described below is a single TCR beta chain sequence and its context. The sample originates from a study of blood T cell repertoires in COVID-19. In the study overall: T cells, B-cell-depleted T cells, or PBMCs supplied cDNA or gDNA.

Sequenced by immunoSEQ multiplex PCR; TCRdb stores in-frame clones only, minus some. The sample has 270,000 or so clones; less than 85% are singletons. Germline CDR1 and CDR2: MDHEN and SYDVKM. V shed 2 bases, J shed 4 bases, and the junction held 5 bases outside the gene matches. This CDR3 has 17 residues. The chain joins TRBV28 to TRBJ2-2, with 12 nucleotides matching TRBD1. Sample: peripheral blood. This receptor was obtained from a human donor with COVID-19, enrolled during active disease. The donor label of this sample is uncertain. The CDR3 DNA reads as TGTGCCAGCAGTTTACGGGACAGGGGGCTAATCACCGGGGAGCTGTTTTTT. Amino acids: CASSLRDRGLITGELFF.